This paragraph reports one T cell receptor beta chain. The CDR3 totals 16 residues. In germline, CDR1 is SGHAT, CDR2 FQNNGV. V lost 2 bases, J lost 6 bases, and 16 bases lay in between. Profiled with immunoSEQ multiplex PCR; TCRdb holds only in-frame clones, not every one. The sample includes around 70,000 clones, roughly 86% seen only once; the top ten take less than 45%. The sample originates from a study of blood T cell repertoires in COVID-19. Study-level background: Sites across the United States, Italy and Spain contributed samples from acute and convalescent COVID-19. PBMCs, B-cell-depleted T cells, or T cells provided the cDNA or gDNA that made up the material.

The chain has TRBV11-2 and TRBJ2-2; a possible D gene is TRBD1 (6 bases). The source material was peripheral blood. The sequence was obtained from a man between 65 and 85 years old with acute or convalescent COVID-19. The CDR3 DNA is TGTGCCAGCAGCTTACTGAGCCTTTCAGGGGCCGGGGAGCTGTTTTTT. Its translation is CASSLLSLSGAGELFF. Together with reference TRBV11-2 and TRBJ2-2, the CDR3 gives the full variable domain: EAGVAQSPRYKIIEKRQSVAFWCNPISGHATLYWYQQILGQGPKLLIQFQNNGVVDDSQLPKDRFSAERLKGVDSTLKIQPAKLEDSAVYLCASSLLSLSGAGELFFGEGSRLTVL.